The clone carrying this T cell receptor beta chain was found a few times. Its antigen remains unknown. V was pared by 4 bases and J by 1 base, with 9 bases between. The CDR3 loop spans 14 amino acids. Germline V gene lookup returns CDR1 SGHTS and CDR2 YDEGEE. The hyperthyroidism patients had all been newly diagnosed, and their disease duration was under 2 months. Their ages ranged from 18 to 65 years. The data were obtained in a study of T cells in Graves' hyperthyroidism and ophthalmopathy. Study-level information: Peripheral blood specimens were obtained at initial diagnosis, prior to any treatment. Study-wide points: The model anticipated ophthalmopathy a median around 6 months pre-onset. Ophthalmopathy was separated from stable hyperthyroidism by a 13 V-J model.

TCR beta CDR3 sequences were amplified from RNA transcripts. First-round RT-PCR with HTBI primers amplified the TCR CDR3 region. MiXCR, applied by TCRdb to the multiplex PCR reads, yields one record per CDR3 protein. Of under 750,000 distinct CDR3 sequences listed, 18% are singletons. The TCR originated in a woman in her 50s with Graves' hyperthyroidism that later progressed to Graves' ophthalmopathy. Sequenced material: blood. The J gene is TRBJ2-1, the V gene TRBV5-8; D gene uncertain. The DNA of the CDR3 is TGTGCCAGCAGCCCCACAGTTTCCTACAATGAGCAGTTCTTC. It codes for CASSPTVSYNEQFF.